This entry features one TCR beta chain sequence. The repertoire was sequenced with immunoSEQ multiplex PCR; TCRdb's copy has only in-frame clones and lacks some. The sample carries hundreds of thousands of clones, roughly 91% recorded once. These data originate in a study of blood T cell repertoires in COVID-19. Germline CDR1 and CDR2: PRHDT and FYEKMQ (reference sequence). V was trimmed by 5 bases and J by 5 bases, leaving 13 bases between them. The CDR3 extends over 14 amino acids. This sequence joins TRBV13 and TRBJ2-4; a weak D match, TRBD1 (6 bases). This TCR was recovered from a woman under 40 with acute or convalescent COVID-19. Material: peripheral blood. CDR3 nucleotides: TGTGCCAGCAGCCATGGGGGCTTGGAAAACATTCAGTACTTC. It encodes CASSHGGLENIQYF.